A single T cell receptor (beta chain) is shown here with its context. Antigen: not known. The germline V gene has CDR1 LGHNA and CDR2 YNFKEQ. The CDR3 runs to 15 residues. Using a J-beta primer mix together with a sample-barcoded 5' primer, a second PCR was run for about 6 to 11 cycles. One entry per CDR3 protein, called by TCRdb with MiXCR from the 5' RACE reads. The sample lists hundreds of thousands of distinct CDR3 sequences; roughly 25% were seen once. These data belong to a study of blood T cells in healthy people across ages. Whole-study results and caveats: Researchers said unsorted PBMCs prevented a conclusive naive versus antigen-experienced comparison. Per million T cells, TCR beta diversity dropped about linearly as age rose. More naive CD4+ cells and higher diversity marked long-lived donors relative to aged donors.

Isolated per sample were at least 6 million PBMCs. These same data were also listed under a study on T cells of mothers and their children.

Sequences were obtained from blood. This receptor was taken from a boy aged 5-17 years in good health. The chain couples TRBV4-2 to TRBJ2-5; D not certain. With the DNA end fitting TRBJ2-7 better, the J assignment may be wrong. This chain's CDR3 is CASSQDEGLSYEQYF. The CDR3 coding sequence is TGTGCCAGCAGCCAAGATGAAGGCCTCTCCTACGAGCAGTACTTC.